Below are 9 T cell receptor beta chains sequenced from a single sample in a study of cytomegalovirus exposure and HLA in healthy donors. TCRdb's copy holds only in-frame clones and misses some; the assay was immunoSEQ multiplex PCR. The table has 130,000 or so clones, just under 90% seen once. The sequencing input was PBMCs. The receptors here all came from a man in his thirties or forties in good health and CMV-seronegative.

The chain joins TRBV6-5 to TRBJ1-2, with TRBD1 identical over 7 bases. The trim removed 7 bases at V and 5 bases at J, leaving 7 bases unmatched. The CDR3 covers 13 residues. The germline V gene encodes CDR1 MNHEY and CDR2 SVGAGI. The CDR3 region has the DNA TGTGCCAGCACCCCGGGACAGAATTATGGCTACACCTTC. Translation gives CASTPGQNYGYTF.

The CDR3 spells CASSWRPEASSEQYF. The CDR3 DNA is TGCGCCAGCAGCTGGAGACCCGAAGCATCTAGCGAGCAGTACTTC. The chain uses TRBV5-1 and TRBJ2-7; no clear D gene. Germline V gene sequence: CDR1 SGHRS, CDR2 YFSETQ. This CDR3 has 15 amino acids. V gave up 3 bases and J gave up 6 bases, with 19 bases separating them.

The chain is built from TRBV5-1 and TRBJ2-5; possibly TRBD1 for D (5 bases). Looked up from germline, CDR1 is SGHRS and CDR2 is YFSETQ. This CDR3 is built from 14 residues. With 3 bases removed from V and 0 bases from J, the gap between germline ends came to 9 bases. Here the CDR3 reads CASSSQTDQETQYF. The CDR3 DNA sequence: TGCGCCAGCAGCTCTCAGACAGACCAAGAGACCCAGTACTTC.

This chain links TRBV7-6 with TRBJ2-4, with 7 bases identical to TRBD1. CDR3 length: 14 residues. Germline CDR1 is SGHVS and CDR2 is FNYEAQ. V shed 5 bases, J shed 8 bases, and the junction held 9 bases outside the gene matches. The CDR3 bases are TGTGCCAGCAGCCCACAGGGGCCCCAGGACATTCAGTACTTC. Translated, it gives CASSPQGPQDIQYF.

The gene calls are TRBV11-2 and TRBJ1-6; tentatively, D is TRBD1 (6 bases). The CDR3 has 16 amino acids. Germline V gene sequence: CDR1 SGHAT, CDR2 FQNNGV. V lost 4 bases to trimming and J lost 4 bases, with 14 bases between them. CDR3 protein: CASSSRGGGYNSPLHF. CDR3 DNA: TGTGCCAGCAGCTCCCGCGGGGGCGGGTATAATTCACCCCTCCACTTT.

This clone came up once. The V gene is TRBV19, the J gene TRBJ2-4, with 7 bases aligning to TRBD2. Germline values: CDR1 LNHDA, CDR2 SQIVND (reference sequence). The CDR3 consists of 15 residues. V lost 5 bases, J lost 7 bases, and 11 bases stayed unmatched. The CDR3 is CASSPGGTRANIQYF. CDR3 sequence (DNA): TGTGCCAGTAGTCCGGGGGGAACAAGAGCGAACATTCAGTACTTC.

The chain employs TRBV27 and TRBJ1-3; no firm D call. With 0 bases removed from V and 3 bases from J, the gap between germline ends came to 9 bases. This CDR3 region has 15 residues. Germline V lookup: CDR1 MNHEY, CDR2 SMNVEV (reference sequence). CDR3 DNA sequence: TGTGCCAGCAGTTTATCGGGAGGGCTTGGAAACACCATATATTTT. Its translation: CASSLSGGLGNTIYF.

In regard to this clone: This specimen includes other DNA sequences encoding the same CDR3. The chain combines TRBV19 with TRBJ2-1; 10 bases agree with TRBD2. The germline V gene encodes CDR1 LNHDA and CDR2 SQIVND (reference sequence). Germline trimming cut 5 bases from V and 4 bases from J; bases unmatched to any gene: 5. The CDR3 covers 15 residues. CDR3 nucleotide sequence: TGTGCCAGTAGTCCACTAGCGGGGCTATACAATGAGCAGTTCTTC. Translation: CASSPLAGLYNEQFF.

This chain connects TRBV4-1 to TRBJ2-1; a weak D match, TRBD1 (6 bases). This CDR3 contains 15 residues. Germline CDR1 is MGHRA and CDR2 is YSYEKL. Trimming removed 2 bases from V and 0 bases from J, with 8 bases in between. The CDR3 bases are TGCGCCAGCAGCCAATACAGGGTCTCCTACAATGAGCAGTTCTTC. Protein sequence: CASSQYRVSYNEQFF.